The entry below describes one TCR beta chain. As yet, its antigen is unknown. CDR1 and CDR2 (germline): KGHSH, LQKENI. Trimming took 6 bases from V and 11 from J; bases not matched to a gene: 12. This CDR3 comprises 13 residues. Profiling relied on immunoSEQ multiplex PCR, and the TCRdb table lists in-frame clones only, not all of them. The data contain more than 75,000 clones, 85% to 90% of them singletons. The data were obtained in a study of OX40 agonist ivuxolimab in advanced cancers. Study in general: Administration of intravenous ivuxolimab to patients occurred every 2 weeks at 0.01 to 10 mg/kg.

Blood was sampled at baseline, cycle 4 day 1, and cycle 7 day 1. Study results and limitations: Mean expanded clone counts were higher in CD8+ than CD4+ T cells. Antigen targets of the expanded peripheral T cells went undetermined.

This chain joins TRBV18 and TRBJ1-2, with 7 nucleotides matching TRBD1. The sequence came from an adult with an advanced solid tumor such as melanoma, head and neck, liver or kidney cancer. The source was CD4+ or CD8+ T cells sorted from blood, collected in a trial of the OX40 agonist ivuxolimab. The CDR3 DNA is TGTGCCAGCTCCCGCGGGACAGCCGAACCGTACACCTTC. This translates into CASSRGTAEPYTF.